This record concerns one TCR beta chain sequence. Its antigen is not yet known. No much larger clone exists at a distance of one base, and base qualities are not known. The library was prepared using the immunoSEQ multiplex PCR assay. For the multiplex PCR, a mixture combining 60 forward primers for TCR Vbeta segments and 13 reverse primers for TCR Jbeta segments was used. Amplification of the CDR3 region of rearranged TCR beta genes was performed with a multiplex PCR assay on genomic DNA. Amplified TCR beta libraries were sequenced as 87-base-pair reads on the Illumina HiSeq System. As for the original processing: A later analysis tallied about 77 million unique TCR beta chains across the 640 or so repertoires, and about 10 million of those chains were shared by two or more donors. To remove PCR and sequencing errors, raw reads were error-corrected and collapsed into unique sequences using a nearest-neighbor algorithm that merged closely related sequences. V, D and J gene segments were assigned by aligning CDR3 sequences to IMGT reference sequences. For a sequence to be retained, a match of at least six nucleotides was required to both a V gene segment and a J gene segment. A rearrangement counted as productive if the CDR3 had no stop codons and remained in frame with V and J, and every other rearrangement counted as non-productive. CDR3 was defined by IMGT convention, running from the second conserved V-encoded cysteine to the conserved J-encoded phenylalanine. Sequences without an unambiguous match to a single V gene segment were excluded from the earlier analysis of a few hundred of the donors. In an earlier analysis of some 590 of the donors, a V segment was called functional when productive rearrangements were above 56.7%, and segregating when the standard deviation between donors exceeded 5%. A statistical classification framework was built for diagnosing cytomegalovirus status from the catalog of TCR beta chain sequences. V and J gene assignment, in a later analysis, came from comparing TCR nucleotide sequences with IMGT/GENE-DB human TR gene sequences. In a later analysis, CDR3 sequences and most-parsimonious VDJ recombination scenarios were assigned using the TCRdist pipeline. In a later analysis, each TCR beta chain was defined by its CDR3 amino acid sequence together with its V-gene family, and reads without a unique V-gene family were excluded. To address suspected cross-contamination and a sequencing artifact, a later analysis removed a few hundred highly shared, low-generation-probability nucleotide sequences. For each public chain, a later analysis derived a clonal expansion index from normalized ranks of inferred template counts within each repertoire. A later analysis computed generation probabilities with a VDJ recombination model fitted to out-of-frame rearrangements, and checked the results against IGoR. In a later analysis, hypergeometric tests were used to score TCR-TCR, TCR-HLA and TCR-CMV co-occurrence, with a repertoire-size bias correction applied to TCR pairs. In a later analysis, false discovery rates were estimated by permuting HLA or CMV assignments 20 times. A later analysis grouped co-occurring TCRs with DBSCAN, adding TCRdist sequence similarity when clustering within HLA-allele-positive subsets. Repertoires with fewer than 30,000 or more than 120,000 public chains, plus five repertoires with anomalous nucleotide sharing, were excluded from co-occurrence clustering. TCRdb took this table from immuneACCESS and kept in-frame rearrangements with V and J called. Such tables lack part of the clones; where checked against another copy, unresolved V genes explain under half of the gap, and the rest is unexplained. That table supplies the V and J calls and clone size; D and trimming were determined from the DNA. Within this sample are 95,000 to 150,000 clones, with around 68% of them counted one time only. 3% to 5% of the sample belongs to the ten largest clones.

V and J lose 1 base and 0 bases, and a span of 7 bases separates them. The CDR3, cysteine through phenylalanine, is 15 amino acids long. Only CDR3 DNA is held: 45 bases, read in frame from base 1. From a lookup of the germline V gene (reference sequence), CDR1 and CDR2 are LNHDA and SQIVND. The cohort consisted of 600 to 750 healthy bone marrow donors. Cohort members were all nominally healthy when sampled, although unrecorded immune exposures were likely present. The donor tested CMV seropositive, placing the donor among the 250 to 350 seropositive members of the cohort. Every donor gave a peripheral blood sample, and the peripheral blood mononuclear cells from that sample were used for TCR beta sequencing. Genomic DNA extraction from the blood cell samples was performed with the Qiagen DNeasy Blood Extraction Kit. This sample was taken from a study of cytomegalovirus exposure and HLA in healthy donors (dated by TCRdb to 2016 to 2017). Context from the whole study: In an earlier analysis of approximately 500 of the donors, 250 to 300 Gb of sequence data and 90 million to 120 million unique TCR beta sequences from about 179 million T cells were reported. Approximately 300 gigabases of sequencing data and 91 million or so unique TCR sequences made up an early release that covered 500 to 700 HLA-typed donors. Of the approximately 370 genotyped donors, 81% were placed in the genetic ancestry cluster associated with self-reported Caucasian donors. The study was designed to test whether signatures of past pathogen exposure could be identified by cataloging public T cell receptors. The study profiled the T cell repertoires of 550 to 700 subjects by immunosequencing and related them to cytomegalovirus serostatus. Besides the first cohort of approximately 670 subjects, a separate validation cohort made up of 120 different subjects was used. High-throughput TCR immunosequencing, statistical association of individual TCRs with disease status, and machine learning were combined to predict cytomegalovirus infection status. A later analysis re-analyzed previously published TCR beta repertoires from 666 donors and added high-resolution HLA genotyping to study TCR occurrence patterns. The later analysis used no new phenotypic data to find candidate immune exposures, relying instead on TCR beta sequences and their occurrence across donors. In an earlier analysis of 587 of the donors, high-throughput TCR beta sequencing was used to judge whether each TCR beta V gene segment behaved as functional or pseudogenic. Donor age, sex, ethnicity and CMV serostatus were collected together with the repertoire data. Genome-wide SNP genotypes for about 55% of the roughly 670 donors were used in a later genetic analysis, which treated that subset as a discovery cohort. Every discovery cohort repertoire had been produced on one sequencing platform. HLA typing included class I and class II loci at four-digit resolution. Typing coverage differed by locus: A, B, C, DRB1 and DQB1 were typed in about 629-640 donors, DQA1 in 500 to 550, DPA1 in over 600, and DPB1 in just under 490. Five DR-DQ haplotypes were treated as single units for association and clustering because of strong linkage in the cohort. Among 398 genotyped donors of the cohort, an average of approximately 250,000 unique TCR beta nucleotide sequences were sequenced per donor, around 20% of them non-productive. What the study reported, not specific to this receptor: Because HLA typing was missing for some donors at each locus, association tests included only the typed subset. According to the authors, the approach could potentially be generalized to other disease states and immunological phenotypes. Sequencing depth was assumed to be roughly uniform across donors in the presence/absence analyses, though that assumption may not hold. According to a later genetic analysis, donors in an Asian-associated ancestry cluster had fewer N-insertions in productive TCRs than the approximately 700-donor mean. Most TCR sequences were seen in very few donors, while some public TCRs were found in many individuals. About 17 rarely observed V segments, including chromosome 9 orphons, were excluded from the earlier analysis of approximately 600 of the donors because counts were too low. A later analysis found that most CMV-associated TCR beta chains appeared HLA-restricted, with HLA associations seemingly driven largely by CMV exposure. A few of the identified cytomegalovirus-associated TCR beta chains were confirmed in vitro to be specific for cytomegalovirus antigens. Broadly in line with IMGT annotations, most TCR beta V segments showed up in productive rearrangements about 87% or about 30% of the time in an earlier analysis of some 590 of the donors. A later analysis found that HLA-associated TCR beta chains were more clonally expanded and had lower generation probabilities than equally common non-associated chains. In the study, 150 to 200 TCR beta chains were listed as associated with cytomegalovirus. A cluster of highly shared sequence variants was judged likely to be a technical artifact of the sequencing pipeline. Some IMGT-functional V segments, including TRBV6-2 and TRBV6-3, could not be distinguished by the 87-base-pair reads and were therefore excluded. A later genetic analysis associated a missense DCLRE1C variant with V-gene and J-gene trimming of TCR beta chains, and an independent cohort replicated the association. In a later analysis, several top co-occurrence clusters were reported to appear linked to parvovirus B19, influenza, CMV and Epstein-Barr virus. Linkage disequilibrium might explain the correlated functional status among segregating V segments, but an unknown experimental factor could not be excluded. The cohort was sequenced for TCR beta chains only, and without alpha or paired-chain data the features that could be detected were limited. A further reported finding was that TCR beta sequences accurately predicted the HLA-A and HLA-B alleles for most subjects in the first cohort. In both the original and validation cohorts, the classifier was reported to diagnose cytomegalovirus status with high specificity and sensitivity. In a later analysis, TCR association rates were found to vary across HLA loci, with the most associated TCRs seen for DRB1 alleles and the fewest for HLA-C alleles. At a false discovery rate of 0.05, a later analysis linked around 15,000 TCR beta sequences to specific HLA alleles. For the cohort, immune exposure information was limited to CMV serostatus. When HLA alleles, especially DR and DQ, strongly co-occurred, attributing TCR associations to individual alleles was difficult.

Sample: PBMCs. This chain joins TRBV19 to TRBJ1-5, with no confident D gene call. The clonotype was recovered from a man aged 40-49 years in good health and CMV-seropositive. The CDR3 here reads CASSIVLHSNQPQHF. The DNA sequence is TGTGCCAGTAGTATAGTACTACATAGCAATCAGCCCCAGCATTTT.